The rows below give T cell receptor beta chains drawn from one sample of a study of T-cell memory formation after mild COVID-19. TCRdb independently ran MiXCR on the 5' RACE reads; one entry per CDR3 protein. Of just over 150,000 distinct CDR3 sequences listed, roughly 28% are singletons. The material sequenced was PBMCs or a T cell subset sorted from them (not recorded which). The receptors derive from an adult woman who had mild COVID-19 (a few samples of this study predate the infection). Cell type and time point are not known. The CDR3 runs from the conserved cysteine through the conserved F or W. A D gene is named only where the DNA matches it firmly. Some rows mark clone size as missing; the rest say once, few, many or name a class of expanded clone.

j_call clone_size d_call v_call cdr3_aa cdr3_nt
TRBJ2-2 . TRBD1 TRBV2 CASSPRTGGATGELFF TGTGCCAGCAGTCCAAGGACAGGGGGCGCGACCGGGGAGCTGTTTTTT
TRBJ2-7 many TRBD2 TRBV13 CASSPRIAGDRDEQYF TGTGCCAGCAGCCCCCGTATAGCGGGAGACAGGGACGAGCAGTACTTC
TRBJ2-5 once . TRBV18 CASSSSRGGEETQYF TGTGCCAGCTCATCATCTCGAGGGGGGGAAGAGACCCAGTACTTC
TRBJ2-7 many . TRBV6-1 CASSEVAGDFNEQYF TGTGCCAGCAGTGAAGTGGCCGGGGATTTCAACGAGCAGTACTTC
TRBJ2-1 . TRBD2 TRBV11-2 CASSLVPGLAGGFPYNEQFF TGTGCCAGCAGCTTAGTCCCGGGACTAGCGGGGGGGTTTCCCTACAATGAGCAGTTCTTC
TRBJ1-5 few . TRBV20-1 CSASRGNYQPQHF TGCAGTGCTAGTCGGGGGAACTATCAGCCCCAGCATTTT
TRBJ2-7 . . TRBV9 CASSVDSGGTYEQYF TGTGCCAGCAGCGTAGATTCGGGTGGTACCTACGAGCAGTACTTC
TRBJ2-7 . TRBD1 TRBV12-5 CASGLGQGNSYEQYF TGTGCTAGTGGTTTGGGACAGGGGAACTCCTACGAGCAGTACTTC
TRBJ1-5 few TRBD1 TRBV20-1 CSAAQALTGFLPSGQPQHF TGCAGTGCAGCCCAAGCCTTGACAGGGTTTTTACCGTCGGGTCAGCCCCAGCATTTT
TRBJ2-1 few . TRBV7-3 CASSLGTWDEQFF TGTGCCAGCAGCTTGGGGACATGGGATGAGCAGTTCTTC
TRBJ2-3 many TRBD1 TRBV7-6 CASSRVRGQGTDTQYF TGTGCCAGCAGCCGCGTCCGGGGACAGGGCACAGATACGCAGTATTTT
TRBJ2-3 few . TRBV19 CASRRNGQTDTQYF TGTGCCAGCCGGAGGAATGGGCAGACAGATACGCAGTATTTT
TRBJ2-7 . . TRBV5-1 CASAGNEALYEQYF TGCGCCAGTGCAGGAAACGAGGCGCTCTACGAGCAGTACTTC
TRBJ1-1 . . TRBV4-3 CASSQRTGNTEAFF TGCGCCAGCAGCCAACGGACGGGGAACACTGAAGCTTTCTTT
TRBJ1-3 . . TRBV11-2 CASSLLQGNTIYF TGTGCCAGCAGCTTATTGCAAGGGAACACCATATATTTT
TRBJ2-3 many . TRBV12-3/TRBV12-4 CASSLSLGTQYF TGTGCCAGCAGTTTATCCCTCGGTACGCAGTATTTT
TRBJ1-2 . . TRBV5-1 CASSLVPGDYGYTF TGCGCCAGCAGCTTGGTTCCAGGGGACTATGGCTACACCTTC
TRBJ2-1 . . TRBV5-1 CASSPNLQGPNEQFF TGCGCCAGCAGCCCCAACTTGCAGGGGCCCAATGAGCAGTTCTTC
TRBJ2-3 . . TRBV5-1 CASSRDSLKYF TGCGCCAGCTCACGGGACTCCTTAAAGTATTTT
TRBJ2-7 few . TRBV29-1 CSVEKKGTPYEQYF TGCAGCGTTGAAAAAAAGGGGACCCCCTACGAGCAGTACTTC
TRBJ1-1 . . TRBV19 CASSITWNTEAFF TGTGCCAGTAGTATCACGTGGAACACTGAAGCTTTCTTT